What follows are 15 T cell receptor beta chains derived from one specimen sequenced in a study of a mutant IDH1 vaccine in newly diagnosed glioma. Only in-frame clones appear in the TCRdb table, and some are missing; sequencing was by immunoSEQ multiplex PCR. Found here are about 24,000 clones, roughly 82% of them singletons; the top ten hold around 3.8%. These receptors are not linked to any known antigen. The time point here: week 47, end of study. Each vaccine dose was 300 ug of mutant IDH1 20-mer peptide, with topical imiquimod. The specimen comprised PBMCs, sampled from a glioma patient whose treatment included an IDH1 peptide vaccine. These receptors originate from a man aged 35-49 years with glioma. Some clones in this sample may be carry-over from other donors' samples.

The chain joins TRBV19 to TRBJ1-4, with TRBD1 as a possible D gene (5 bases). Germline V gene lookup returns CDR1 LNHDA and CDR2 SQIVND (reference sequence). The CDR3 has 14 amino acids. V was trimmed by 3 bases and J by 4 bases, leaving 9 bases between them. The CDR3 protein is CASSMYRLNEKLFF. The CDR3, as DNA: TGTGCCAGTAGTATGTACAGGCTTAATGAAAAACTGTTTTTT.

The genes are TRBV25-1 and TRBJ1-2; D may be TRBD1 (5 bases). Trimming took 5 bases from V and 8 from J, leaving 15 bases between them. The CDR3 length is 13 residues. Germline-derived CDR1 and CDR2 are MGHDK and SYGVNS. CDR3 region: CASSSRGVYGYTF. For the CDR3, the DNA is TGTGCCAGCAGTTCTAGAGGGGTATACGGCTACACCTTC.

The rearrangement uses TRBV7-8 and TRBJ1-1; D is unresolved. The CDR3 has 14 residues. V was shortened by 0 bases and J by 0 bases, with 5 bases between the two germline ends. Germline loops: CDR1 SGHVS, CDR2 FQNEAQ. The CDR3 DNA reads as TGTGCCAGCAGCTTAGCCAGCCTGAACACTGAAGCTTTCTTT. Translation: CASSLASLNTEAFF.

This chain connects TRBV9 to TRBJ2-7, with D tentatively TRBD2 (7 bases). The ends were cut back, 4 bases at V and 0 bases at J, with 17 bases in the middle. The CDR3 has 16 residues. CDR1 SGDLS and CDR2 YYNGEE come from the germline V gene. This CDR3 is CASSPFWRGPSYEQYF. In DNA form, the CDR3 reads TGTGCCAGCAGCCCCTTTTGGCGGGGGCCCTCCTACGAGCAGTACTTC.

V and J are TRBV11-3 and TRBJ2-2; D remains ambiguous. The V gene's germline CDR1 is SGHNT and CDR2 YENEEA. The CDR3 extends over 13 amino acids. Trimming pared 0 bases from V and 4 bases from J, leaving 3 bases between. CDR3 sequence: CASSLEFTGELFF. The CDR3 DNA follows: TGTGCCAGCAGCTTAGAGTTCACCGGGGAGCTGTTTTTT.

The J gene is TRBJ2-3, the V gene TRBV7-2, with D possibly being TRBD1 (5 bases). Trimming pared 3 bases from V and 4 bases from J, leaving 14 bases between. Germline V gene sequence: CDR1 SGHTA, CDR2 FQGNSA. The CDR3 has 15 amino acids. CDR3 sequence (DNA): TGTGCCAGCAGCTTTCAGCAGGGTCGCTCAGATACGCAGTATTTT. Amino acids: CASSFQQGRSDTQYF.

The genes are TRBV10-1 and TRBJ2-1; tentative D call: TRBD2 (7 bases). The CDR3 runs to 15 residues. The V end lost 3 bases, the J end lost 5 bases, and 14 bases lay between the germline ends. Germline assignment: CDR1 WNHNN and CDR2 SYGVQD (reference sequence). Here the CDR3 DNA reads TGCGCCAGCAGTGATTTGGGGGGGCCGAACAATGAGCAGTTCTTC. Translating it yields CASSDLGGPNNEQFF.

The rearrangement links TRBV28 to TRBJ1-4; 7 bases line up with TRBD1. Germline CDR1 is MDHEN and CDR2 is SYDVKM. The CDR3 has 13 amino acids. J was trimmed by 8 bases and V by 9 bases; bases with no gene match: 9. This CDR3 is CASQTGLGEKLFF. DNA for the CDR3: TGTGCCAGTCAGACAGGGCTCGGCGAAAAACTGTTTTTT.

The J gene is TRBJ1-2, the V gene TRBV20-1; D uncertain. There are 11 residues in the CDR3. Germline V gene lookup returns CDR1 DFQATT and CDR2 SNEGSKA (reference sequence). Trimming cost V 3 bases and J 6 bases, with 8 bases left between them. CDR3 region: CSARVLHGYTF. As DNA, the CDR3 is TGCAGTGCTAGGGTCCTACATGGCTACACCTTC.

The genes are TRBV25-1 and TRBJ1-2; D not certain. The CDR3 is made up of 13 amino acids. The V end was cut by 1 base, the J end by 8 bases, with 11 bases between. Per germline, CDR1 MGHDK and CDR2 SYGVNS. The CDR3 region has the DNA TGTGCCAGCAGTGAATCGACGCGGGAGGGCTACACCTTC. This encodes CASSESTREGYTF.

The rearrangement joins TRBV2 to TRBJ1-2; tentatively, D is TRBD1 (6 bases). V dropped 4 bases and J dropped 7 bases, with 7 bases sitting between them. In germline, CDR1 is SNHLY, CDR2 FYNNEI. CDR3 length: 11 residues. The CDR3 region is CASSARGGYTF. The CDR3 DNA is TGTGCCAGCAGTGCCAGGGGTGGCTACACCTTC. Drawing the rest from reference TRBV2 and TRBJ1-2, the complete variable domain is EPEVTQTPSHQVTQMGQEVILRCVPISNHLYFYWYRQILGQKVEFLVSFYNNEISEKSEIFDDQFSVERPDGSNFTLKIRSTKLEDSAMYFCASSARGGYTFGSGTRLTVV.

This rearrangement joins TRBV15 to TRBJ1-1; a possible D gene is TRBD1 (6 bases). The germline gives CDR1 LNHNV, CDR2 YYDKDF (reference sequence). V was pared by 3 bases and J by 0 bases, with 14 bases between. The CDR3 spans 16 residues. CDR3 nucleotide sequence: TGTGCCACCAGCAGGCCTAAGGGGGGTATGAACACTGAAGCTTTCTTT. Translation: CATSRPKGGMNTEAFF.

This clone was seen a single time. The gene calls are TRBV5-4 and TRBJ1-2, with 9 nucleotides matching TRBD1. V shed 6 bases and J 4 bases; nucleotides not matched to a gene: 7. The CDR3 is made up of 14 amino acids. Germline V gene sequence: CDR1 SGHNT, CDR2 YYREEE (reference sequence). DNA for the CDR3: TGTGCCAGCACCGCGGACAGGGGCCTCTATGGCTACACCTTC. This codes for CASTADRGLYGYTF.

V gene TRBV5-8 combines with J gene TRBJ1-1; D remains unclear. The V end was cut by 4 bases, the J end by 0 bases, with 16 bases between. The CDR3 is 16 residues long. The V gene's germline CDR1 is SGHTS and CDR2 YDEGEE. CDR3 sequence reads: CASSRSLHSLNTEAFF. CDR3 DNA: TGTGCCAGCAGCCGCAGCCTACATAGTTTGAACACTGAAGCTTTCTTT.

This rearrangement joins TRBV7-9 to TRBJ1-2, with D possibly TRBD1 on 6 matching bases. V lost 6 bases to trimming and J lost 2 bases, with 13 bases between them. Germline V CDR1 and CDR2: SEHNR, FQNEAQ (reference sequence). CDR3 length equals 14 residues. CDR3 DNA sequence: TGTGCCAGCAGAGCGACAGGACACAACTATGGCTACACCTTC. It specifies CASRATGHNYGYTF.